The entry that follows covers one TCR beta chain sequence. The data were taken from a study of blood T cells in healthy people across ages. Next came a second PCR, run for about 6 to 12 cycles, which used a sample-barcoded 5' primer along with a J-beta primer mix. From the 5' RACE reads, TCRdb called clonotypes with MiXCR, one entry per CDR3 protein. The profile covers about 970,000 distinct CDR3 sequences, with around 54% appearing a single time and roughly a fifth taken by the ten largest. The V end was cut by 6 bases, the J end by 4 bases, with 18 bases between. The length of the CDR3 is 15 residues. In germline, CDR1 is MGHDK, CDR2 SYGVNS.

Source material: blood. The TCR was taken from a woman between 55 and 75 years old in good health. The genes are TRBV25-1 and TRBJ1-1; D might be TRBD1 (6 bases). Written as DNA, the CDR3 is TGTGCCAGCAGGAGAGGGGGGTCGATGGGCACTGAAGCTTTCTTT. Its protein product is CASRRGGSMGTEAFF. Looking up the rest from reference TRBV25-1 and TRBJ1-1 gives the full variable domain: EADIYQTPRYLVIGTGKKITLECSQTMGHDKMYWYQQDPGMELHLIHYSYGVNSTEKGDLSSESTVSRIRTEHFPLTLESARPSHTSQYLCASRRGGSMGTEAFFGQGTRLTVV.